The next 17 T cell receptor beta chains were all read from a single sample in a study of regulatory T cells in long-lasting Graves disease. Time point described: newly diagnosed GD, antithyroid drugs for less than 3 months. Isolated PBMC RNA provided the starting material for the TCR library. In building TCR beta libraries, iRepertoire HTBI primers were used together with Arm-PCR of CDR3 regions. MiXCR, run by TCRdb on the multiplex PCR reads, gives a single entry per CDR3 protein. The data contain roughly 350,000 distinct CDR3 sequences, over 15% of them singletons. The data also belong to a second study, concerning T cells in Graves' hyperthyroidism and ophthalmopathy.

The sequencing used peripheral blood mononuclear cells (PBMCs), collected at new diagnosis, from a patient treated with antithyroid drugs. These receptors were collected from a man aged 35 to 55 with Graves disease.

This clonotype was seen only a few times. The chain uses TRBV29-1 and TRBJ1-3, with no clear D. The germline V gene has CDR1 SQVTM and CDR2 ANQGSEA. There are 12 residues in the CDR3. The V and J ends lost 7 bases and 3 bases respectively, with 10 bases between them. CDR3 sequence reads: CSARTDGNTIYF. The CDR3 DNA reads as TGCAGCGCGCGGACGGATGGAAACACCATATATTTT.

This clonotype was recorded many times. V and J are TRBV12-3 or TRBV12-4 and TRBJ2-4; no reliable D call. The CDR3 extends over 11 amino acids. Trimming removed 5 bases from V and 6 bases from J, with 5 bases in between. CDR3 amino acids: CASSELNIQYF. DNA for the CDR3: TGTGCCAGCAGTGAGTTAAACATTCAGTACTTC.

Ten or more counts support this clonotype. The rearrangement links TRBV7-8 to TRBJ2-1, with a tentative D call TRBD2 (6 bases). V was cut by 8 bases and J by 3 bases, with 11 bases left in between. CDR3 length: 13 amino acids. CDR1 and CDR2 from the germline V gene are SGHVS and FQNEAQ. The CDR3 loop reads CASASGDYNEQFF. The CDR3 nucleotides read TGTGCCAGCGCCTCGGGGGACTACAATGAGCAGTTCTTC.

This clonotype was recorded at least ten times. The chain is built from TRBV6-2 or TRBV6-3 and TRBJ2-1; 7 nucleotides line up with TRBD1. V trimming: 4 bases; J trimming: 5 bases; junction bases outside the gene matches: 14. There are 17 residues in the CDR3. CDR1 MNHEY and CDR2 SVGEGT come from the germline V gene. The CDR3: CASSFRAPGTVNNEQFF. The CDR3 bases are TGTGCCAGCAGTTTTAGAGCCCCCGGGACAGTTAACAATGAGCAGTTCTTC.

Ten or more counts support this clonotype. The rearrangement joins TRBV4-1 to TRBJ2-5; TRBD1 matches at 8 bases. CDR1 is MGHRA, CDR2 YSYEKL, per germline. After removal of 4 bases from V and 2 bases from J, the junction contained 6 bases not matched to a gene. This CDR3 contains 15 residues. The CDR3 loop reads CASSPKDRGQETQYF. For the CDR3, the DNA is TGCGCCAGCAGCCCTAAAGACAGGGGACAAGAGACCCAGTACTTC.

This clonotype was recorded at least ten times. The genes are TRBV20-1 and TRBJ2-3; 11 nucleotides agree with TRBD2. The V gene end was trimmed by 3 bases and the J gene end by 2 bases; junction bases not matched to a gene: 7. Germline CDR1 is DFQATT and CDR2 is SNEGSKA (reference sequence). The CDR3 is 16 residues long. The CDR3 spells CSARGLAGGVTDTQYF. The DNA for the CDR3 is TGCAGTGCTAGGGGTCTAGCGGGGGGCGTCACAGATACGCAGTATTTT.

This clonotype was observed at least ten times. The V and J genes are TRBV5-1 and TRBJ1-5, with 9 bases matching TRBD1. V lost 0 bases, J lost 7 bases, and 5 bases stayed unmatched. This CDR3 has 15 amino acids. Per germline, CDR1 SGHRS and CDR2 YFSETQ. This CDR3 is CASSLETGGGQPQHF. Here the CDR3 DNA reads TGCGCCAGCAGCTTGGAAACAGGGGGCGGCCAGCCCCAGCATTTT.

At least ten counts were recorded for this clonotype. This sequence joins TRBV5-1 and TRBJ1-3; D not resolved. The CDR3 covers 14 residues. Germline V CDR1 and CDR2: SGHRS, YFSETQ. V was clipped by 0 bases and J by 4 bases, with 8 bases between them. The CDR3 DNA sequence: TGCGCCAGCAGCTTGGCGGGGTACGGAAACACCATATATTTT. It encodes CASSLAGYGNTIYF.

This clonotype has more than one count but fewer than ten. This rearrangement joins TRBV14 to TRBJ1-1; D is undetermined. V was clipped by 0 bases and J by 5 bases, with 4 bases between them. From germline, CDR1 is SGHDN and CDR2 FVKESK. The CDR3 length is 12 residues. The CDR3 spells CASSQDVTEAFF. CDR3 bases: TGTGCCAGCAGCCAAGATGTAACTGAAGCTTTCTTT.

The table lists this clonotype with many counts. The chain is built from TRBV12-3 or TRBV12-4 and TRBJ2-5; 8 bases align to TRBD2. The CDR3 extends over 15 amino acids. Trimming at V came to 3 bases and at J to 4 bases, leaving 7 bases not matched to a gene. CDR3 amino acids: CASSLSILAGETQYF. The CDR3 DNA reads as TGTGCCAGCAGTTTGAGTATTCTAGCGGGAGAGACCCAGTACTTC.

CDR3 protein: CAISASGVEDTQYF. The CDR3 nucleotides are TGTGCCATCAGTGCTAGCGGGGTGGAAGATACGCAGTATTTT. The V call is TRBV10-3, the J call TRBJ2-3; TRBD2 matches at 9 bases. CDR3 size: 14 residues. The germline gives CDR1 ENHRY, CDR2 SYGVKD. V lost 4 bases, J lost 5 bases, and 4 bases stayed unmatched.

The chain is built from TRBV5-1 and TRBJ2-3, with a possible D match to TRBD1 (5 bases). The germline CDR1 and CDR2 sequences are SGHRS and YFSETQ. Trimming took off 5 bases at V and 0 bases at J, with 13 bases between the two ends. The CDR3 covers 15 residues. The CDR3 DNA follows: TGCGCCAGCAGTCGATTCACAGGAAGCACAGATACGCAGTATTTT. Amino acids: CASSRFTGSTDTQYF.

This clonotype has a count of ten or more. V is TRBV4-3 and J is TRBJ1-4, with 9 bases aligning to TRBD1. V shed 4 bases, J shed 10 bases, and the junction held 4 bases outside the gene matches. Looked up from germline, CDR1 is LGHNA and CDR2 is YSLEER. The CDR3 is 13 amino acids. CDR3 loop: CASSLNRGRKLFF. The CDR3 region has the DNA TGCGCCAGCAGCCTGAACAGGGGGCGAAAACTGTTTTTT.

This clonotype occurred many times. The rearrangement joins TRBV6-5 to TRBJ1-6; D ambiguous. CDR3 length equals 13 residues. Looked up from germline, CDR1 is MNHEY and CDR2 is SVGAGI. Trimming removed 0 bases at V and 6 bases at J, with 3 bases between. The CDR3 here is CASSYSVNSPLHF. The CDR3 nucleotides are TGTGCCAGCAGTTACTCGGTTAATTCACCCCTCCACTTT.

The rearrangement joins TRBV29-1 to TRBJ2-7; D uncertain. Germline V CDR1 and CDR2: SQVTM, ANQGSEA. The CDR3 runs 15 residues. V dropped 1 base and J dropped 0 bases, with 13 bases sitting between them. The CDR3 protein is CSVEALVRSSYEQYF. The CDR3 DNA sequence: TGCAGCGTTGAAGCCCTTGTAAGGAGCTCCTACGAGCAGTACTTC.

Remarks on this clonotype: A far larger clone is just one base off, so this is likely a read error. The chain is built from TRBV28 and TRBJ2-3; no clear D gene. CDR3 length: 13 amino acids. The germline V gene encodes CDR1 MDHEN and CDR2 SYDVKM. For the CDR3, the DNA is TGTGCCAGCAGCCCCCGGCAGATCTACGAGCAGTGCTTC. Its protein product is CASSPRQIYEQCF.

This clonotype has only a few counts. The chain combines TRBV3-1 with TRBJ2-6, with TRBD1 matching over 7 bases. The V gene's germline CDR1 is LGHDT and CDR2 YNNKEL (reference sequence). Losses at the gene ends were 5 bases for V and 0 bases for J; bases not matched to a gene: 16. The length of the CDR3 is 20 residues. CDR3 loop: CASSSRYGTALLSGANVLTF. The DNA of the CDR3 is TGTGCCAGCAGCTCTAGATATGGGACAGCACTACTCTCTGGGGCCAACGTCCTGACTTTC.